This T cell receptor beta chain was identified during a study of STAT5B mutations in CD4+ large granular lymphocyte leukemia. The study, taken as a whole, reports: Without putative leukemic clones, patient CD4-sorted repertoires remained more clonal than healthy CD4+ repertoires. Main leukemic clonotypes were patient-specific, but more than 20% appeared at low frequency elsewhere. Compared with healthy controls (2/35), patient top clones favored TRBV06 (8/27).

Per the authors' pipeline: The detection floor for productive clonotype frequency was 2.59 x 10-5. TCRdb's copy holds only in-frame clones and misses some; the assay was immunoSEQ multiplex PCR. For V, J and clone size, that table is used; D and trimming come from the DNA. The sample holds 23,000 or so clones, less than 80% seen once. The J segment lost 5 bases and the V segment lost 6 bases, leaving 8 bases of the junction unmatched. The germline CDR1 and CDR2 sequences are SGHNT and YYREEE (reference sequence). This CDR3 has 15 residues. For this clone: The antigen remains unidentified.

The sequenced sample was CD4+ T cells from blood buffy coats. This rearrangement joins TRBV5-4 to TRBJ2-1; TRBD2 agrees at 10 bases. The TCR was taken from a human donor in good health. CDR3 bases: TGTGCCAGCACCATACTAGCGGGGATTAACAATGAGCAGTTCTTC. This encodes CASTILAGINNEQFF.